This T cell receptor beta chain was observed in a study of shared clonotypes between healthy human individuals. Among the donors, all were Caucasian adults who lived in Nashville, Tennessee. CD4+ cell separation produced CD45RA+ naive and CD45RA-negative memory subsets. As for this clone: Its antigen remains unknown.

General observations from the study: Non-shared clonotypes had lower generation probabilities than those shared by all four donors.

CDR1 and CDR2 (germline): DFQATT, SNEGSKA (reference sequence). The CDR3 spans 11 residues. Trimming pared 4 bases from V and 3 bases from J, leaving 6 bases between. Generated by immunoSEQ multiplex PCR, the TCRdb table keeps only in-frame clones and is missing some. Of some 2.1 million clones listed, roughly 94% are singletons. This chain joins TRBV20-1 and TRBJ2-5, with D unclear. The origin of this receptor is a man aged 18 to 29 in good health. Sequenced input: naive CD4+ T cells sorted from blood. Noted subset: CD45RA+ positively selected. The CDR3 DNA reads as TGCAGTGCTATTCGGGAAGAGACCCAGTACTTC. It encodes CSAIREETQYF.